These T cell receptor beta chains were read from a single sample in a study of control samples from healthy donors and cancer patients. Profiling relied on immunoSEQ multiplex PCR, and the TCRdb table lists in-frame clones only, not all of them. Of some 130,000 clones in the sample, roughly 92% were seen once. Sequences were obtained from blood. Every receptor here comes from a man aged 18 to 35 in good health. The CDR3 runs from the conserved cysteine through the conserved F or W. The order of the fields is CDR3 DNA, CDR3 protein, J gene, clone size, D gene, V gene. D genes are given only for firm matches. Clone size is shown for a subset of rows, as once, few, many or a class of expanded clone.

TGTGCCAGCAGCTTACTAGCGGCTAAACACACAGATACGCAGTATTTT CASSLLAAKHTDTQYF TRBJ2-3 - TRBD2 TRBV7-2
TGTGCCAGTCAGGGGGCGGAGGGCAATCAGCCCCAGCATTTT CASQGAEGNQPQHF TRBJ1-5 - TRBD1 TRBV2
TGTGCCAGCAGCTACCGGGGGGAATACGAGCAGTACTTC CASSYRGEYEQYF TRBJ2-7 - TRBD2 TRBV7-2
TGTGCCAGCAGTGGACAGGGGAGGGGGGACACTGAAGCTTTCTTT CASSGQGRGDTEAFF TRBJ1-1 - TRBD1 TRBV2
TGTGCCAGCAGCTCAACCCCGAAGCTGTTTTTT CASSSTPKLFF TRBJ2-2 - - TRBV7-2
TGTGCCAGCAGCCCGGGCAGGGGGCGAGGGGAGCTGTTTTTT CASSPGRGRGELFF TRBJ2-2 - TRBD1 TRBV6-6
TGTGCCAGCAGCGAGGGACTAGCGGGGGGACGAGATACGCAGTATTTT CASSEGLAGGRDTQYF TRBJ2-3 - TRBD2 TRBV9
TGTGCCAGCAGCCAAGAACCGACAGGGGGCTACGAGCAGTACTTC CASSQEPTGGYEQYF TRBJ2-7 - TRBD1 TRBV3-1/TRBV3-2
TGTGCCAGCAGTACTACATCTGGAAACACCATATATTTT CASSTTSGNTIYF TRBJ1-3 - - TRBV9
TGTGCCACCCAGGTCCCCGGTATTGGAAACACCATATATTTT CATQVPGIGNTIYF TRBJ1-3 - - TRBV19
TGTGCCAGCAGTGCGGGCGGGGATTACAATGAGCAGTTCTTC CASSAGGDYNEQFF TRBJ2-1 - - TRBV6-4
TGTGCCAGCAGCCCCTACAGCGCCCCTGAAGCTTTCTTT CASSPYSAPEAFF TRBJ1-1 - - TRBV3-1/TRBV3-2
TGCGCCAGCAGCTTTGTGCGGACAGGGACCTTCACAAGCTCCTACGAGCAGTACTTC CASSFVRTGTFTSSYEQYF TRBJ2-7 - TRBD1 TRBV5-1
TGTGCCAGCAGTGAAGGACAGGGGGTGAACACCGGGGAGCTGTTTTTT CASSEGQGVNTGELFF TRBJ2-2 - TRBD1 TRBV6-1
TGTGCCAGCAGTCCGACAGCCTCTGGAAACACCATATATTTT CASSPTASGNTIYF TRBJ1-3 once - TRBV7-2
TGTGCCAGCAGCTTAAGGGCTAGCGGGGGGTCTGAGACCCAGTACTTC CASSLRASGGSETQYF TRBJ2-5 - TRBD2 TRBV7-6
TGCGCCAGCAGCTTTGCAGGGGGGCGCGTAGGGGACTATGGCTACACCTTC CASSFAGGRVGDYGYTF TRBJ1-2 - TRBD1 TRBV5-1